A selection of T cell receptor beta chains follows, all from one sample in a study of PD-1 blockade in classical Hodgkin lymphoma. Method: immunoSEQ multiplex PCR; TCRdb's copy keeps in-frame clones and lacks some. Of some 65,000 clones listed, 71% were seen once; the top ten hold roughly 9%. The sequencing used peripheral blood mononuclear cells (PBMCs), collected before the second cycle of nivolumab. The receptors stem from a human donor with classical Hodgkin lymphoma. CDR3s include the opening cysteine and the closing phenylalanine or tryptophan. The D gene is left open where the match is weak. Clone size is stated in some rows and not others, as once, few, many or a class when expanded.

CDR3 DNA: TGTGCCAGCAGCTTGGGCACTGAAGCTTTCTTT
CDR3 protein: CASSLGTEAFF
clone size: NA
V gene: TRBV11-3
D gene: NA
CDR3 length: 11
J gene: TRBJ1-1

CDR3 DNA: TGTGCCAGCAGCCTCTGGGACAGGGTGTCAGATACGCAGTATTTT
CDR3 protein: CASSLWDRVSDTQYF
clone size: NA
V gene: TRBV9
D gene: TRBD1
CDR3 length: 15
J gene: TRBJ2-3

CDR3 DNA: TGTGCCAGCAGTTCAAGGTTCCGACATAATTCACCCCTCCACTTT
CDR3 protein: CASSSRFRHNSPLHF
clone size: NA
V gene: TRBV6-5
D gene: NA
CDR3 length: 15
J gene: TRBJ1-6

CDR3 DNA: TGTGCCAGCAGCTTATTGGGGGGACAGGGCACAGATACGCAGTATTTT
CDR3 protein: CASSLLGGQGTDTQYF
clone size: NA
V gene: TRBV7-3
D gene: TRBD1
CDR3 length: 16
J gene: TRBJ2-3

CDR3 DNA: TGCGCCAGCAGCCCCTCAGACAACACCGGGGAGCTGTTTTTT
CDR3 protein: CASSPSDNTGELFF
clone size: NA
V gene: TRBV4-1
D gene: NA
CDR3 length: 14
J gene: TRBJ2-2

CDR3 DNA: TGCGCCAGCGGTAGCGGGGCGGGTAGAGAGACCCAGTACTTC
CDR3 protein: CASGSGAGRETQYF
clone size: NA
V gene: TRBV10-2
D gene: TRBD2
CDR3 length: 14
J gene: TRBJ2-5

CDR3 DNA: TGTGCCAGCAGTTACTCCGGACAGATAGGAAACACCATATATTTT
CDR3 protein: CASSYSGQIGNTIYF
clone size: once
V gene: TRBV6-5
D gene: NA
CDR3 length: 15
J gene: TRBJ1-3

CDR3 DNA: TGTGCCAGCAGCCAAGACGGGACAGGAGTCTACGAGCAGTACTTC
CDR3 protein: CASSQDGTGVYEQYF
clone size: NA
V gene: TRBV14
D gene: TRBD1
CDR3 length: 15
J gene: TRBJ2-7

CDR3 DNA: TGCAGCGTTGAAGGGTCTGGGAACACTGAAGCTTTCTTT
CDR3 protein: CSVEGSGNTEAFF
clone size: NA
V gene: TRBV29-1
D gene: NA
CDR3 length: 13
J gene: TRBJ1-1

CDR3 DNA: TGTGCCAGCAGCTTGCGGGACTGGAACACTGAAGCTTTCTTT
CDR3 protein: CASSLRDWNTEAFF
clone size: NA
V gene: TRBV5-6
D gene: NA
CDR3 length: 14
J gene: TRBJ1-1

CDR3 DNA: TGTGCCTGGAGTGTCCAGGGGGTTGATGGCTACACCTTC
CDR3 protein: CAWSVQGVDGYTF
clone size: NA
V gene: TRBV30
D gene: TRBD1
CDR3 length: 13
J gene: TRBJ1-2

CDR3 DNA: TGTGCCTGGAGTGGCCCGGGACAGGGGGCCGAGCAGTACTTC
CDR3 protein: CAWSGPGQGAEQYF
clone size: NA
V gene: TRBV30
D gene: TRBD1
CDR3 length: 14
J gene: TRBJ2-7

CDR3 DNA: TGTGCCAGCAGTTACTTACCCGGACAGGACCCCTATGGCTACACCTTC
CDR3 protein: CASSYLPGQDPYGYTF
clone size: few
V gene: TRBV6-5
D gene: TRBD1
CDR3 length: 16
J gene: TRBJ1-2

CDR3 DNA: TGCGCCATCCGACTAGACAATGAGCAGTTCTTC
CDR3 protein: CAIRLDNEQFF
clone size: NA
V gene: TRBV10-1
D gene: NA
CDR3 length: 11
J gene: TRBJ2-1

CDR3 DNA: TGTGCCAGCAGGTTAGATGGAAGCACAGATACGCAGTATTTT
CDR3 protein: CASRLDGSTDTQYF
clone size: few
V gene: TRBV7-3
D gene: NA
CDR3 length: 14
J gene: TRBJ2-3

CDR3 DNA: TGTGCTAGTGGTTTGGTAACCTCAGACCCAAGCGAGCAGTACTTC
CDR3 protein: CASGLVTSDPSEQYF
clone size: NA
V gene: TRBV12-5
D gene: NA
CDR3 length: 15
J gene: TRBJ2-7

CDR3 DNA: TGTGCCAGCAGCTCCGAAGCGGGGGGGTACGAGCAGTACTTC
CDR3 protein: CASSSEAGGYEQYF
clone size: NA
V gene: TRBV11-3
D gene: TRBD2
CDR3 length: 14
J gene: TRBJ2-7

CDR3 DNA: TGTGCCAGCAACGGGGGGATCGGCGCTGAAGCTTTCTTT
CDR3 protein: CASNGGIGAEAFF
clone size: NA
V gene: TRBV25-1
D gene: NA
CDR3 length: 13
J gene: TRBJ1-1

CDR3 DNA: TGCGCCAGCAGCTTGGCCCCAAGTTTCACCGGGGAGCTGTTTTTT
CDR3 protein: CASSLAPSFTGELFF
clone size: NA
V gene: TRBV5-1
D gene: NA
CDR3 length: 15
J gene: TRBJ2-2

CDR3 DNA: TGCGCCAGCAGCCATATGGGACTAGCGGGAGGCCACGAGCAGTACTTC
CDR3 protein: CASSHMGLAGGHEQYF
clone size: NA
V gene: TRBV5-1
D gene: TRBD2
CDR3 length: 16
J gene: TRBJ2-7

CDR3 DNA: TGTGCCAGCTCACGGGGACAGGGTAAATCCAATGAGCAGTTCTTC
CDR3 protein: CASSRGQGKSNEQFF
clone size: NA
V gene: TRBV18
D gene: TRBD1
CDR3 length: 15
J gene: TRBJ2-1

CDR3 DNA: TGTGCCAGCAGTGGGGGACCGGGGGTGCAGTATTTT
CDR3 protein: CASSGGPGVQYF
clone size: NA
V gene: TRBV6-5
D gene: NA
CDR3 length: 12
J gene: TRBJ2-3

CDR3 DNA: TGTGCCAGCAGCTTAGGGGGGAATGAAAAACTGTTTTTT
CDR3 protein: CASSLGGNEKLFF
clone size: NA
V gene: TRBV9
D gene: NA
CDR3 length: 13
J gene: TRBJ1-4

CDR3 DNA: TGTGCCAGCAGTGAATTATCAGGCAACTATGGCTACACCTTC
CDR3 protein: CASSELSGNYGYTF
clone size: NA
V gene: TRBV6-1
D gene: NA
CDR3 length: 14
J gene: TRBJ1-2

CDR3 DNA: TGTGCCAGCACCCAAACGGTTACTAGCTCACCCTACGAGCAGTACTTC
CDR3 protein: CASTQTVTSSPYEQYF
clone size: large
V gene: TRBV27
D gene: NA
CDR3 length: 16
J gene: TRBJ2-7

CDR3 DNA: TGCGCCAGCAGCCAACCGGGGATAAATACGCAGTATTTT
CDR3 protein: CASSQPGINTQYF
clone size: few
V gene: TRBV4-1
D gene: NA
CDR3 length: 13
J gene: TRBJ2-3

CDR3 DNA: TGTGCCAGTAGCCAGGGGCTAGCGAGTTACAATGAGCAGTTCTTC
CDR3 protein: CASSQGLASYNEQFF
clone size: NA
V gene: TRBV19
D gene: NA
CDR3 length: 15
J gene: TRBJ2-1

CDR3 DNA: TGTGCCAGCGCCGAGCCGGCGGGCGAGCAGTACTTC
CDR3 protein: CASAEPAGEQYF
clone size: NA
V gene: TRBV6-6
D gene: NA
CDR3 length: 12
J gene: TRBJ2-7

CDR3 DNA: TGCGCCAGCAGCGTGACAGGGCCCGCCTTTAATTCACCCCTCCACTTT
CDR3 protein: CASSVTGPAFNSPLHF
clone size: few
V gene: TRBV5-1
D gene: TRBD1
CDR3 length: 16
J gene: TRBJ1-6

CDR3 DNA: TGTGCCAGCAGCCCCCAGCACAGGGAGGACACCGGGGAGCTGTTTTTT
CDR3 protein: CASSPQHREDTGELFF
clone size: NA
V gene: TRBV7-3
D gene: NA
CDR3 length: 16
J gene: TRBJ2-2

CDR3 DNA: TGTGCCAGTAGTCCCCTATTGAACACTGAAGCTTTCTTT
CDR3 protein: CASSPLLNTEAFF
clone size: NA
V gene: TRBV19
D gene: NA
CDR3 length: 13
J gene: TRBJ1-1

CDR3 DNA: TGTGCCAGCAGTTTACAGGGGCCTGGGGCCAACGTCCTGACTTTC
CDR3 protein: CASSLQGPGANVLTF
clone size: once
V gene: TRBV28
D gene: NA
CDR3 length: 15
J gene: TRBJ2-6

CDR3 DNA: TGCGCCAGCAGCCAAGAGCGAGCGGGACCCTACGAGCAGTACTTC
CDR3 protein: CASSQERAGPYEQYF
clone size: NA
V gene: TRBV4-1
D gene: TRBD2
CDR3 length: 15
J gene: TRBJ2-7

CDR3 DNA: TGTGCCAGTAGTATGGGGGGGTCGTGGCATGGCTACACCTTC
CDR3 protein: CASSMGGSWHGYTF
clone size: NA
V gene: TRBV19
D gene: NA
CDR3 length: 14
J gene: TRBJ1-2

CDR3 DNA: TGTGCCAGCAGTGAAGAGGGAGGACAGGGGGGTTACGAGCAGTACTTC
CDR3 protein: CASSEEGGQGGYEQYF
clone size: NA
V gene: TRBV6-1
D gene: TRBD1
CDR3 length: 16
J gene: TRBJ2-7

CDR3 DNA: TGCGCCAGCAGTTTCACCCACGGGACCTCATGGACCCAGTACTTC
CDR3 protein: CASSFTHGTSWTQYF
clone size: NA
V gene: TRBV4-1
D gene: NA
CDR3 length: 15
J gene: TRBJ2-5

CDR3 DNA: TGTGCCAGCAGTCTCGGGACTAGCGGGGGGGCCGTCGGGGAGCTGTTTTTT
CDR3 protein: CASSLGTSGGAVGELFF
clone size: NA
V gene: TRBV27
D gene: TRBD2
CDR3 length: 17
J gene: TRBJ2-2

CDR3 DNA: TGTGCCAGCAGCCCCAGGGGCCGCGGGCCCCAGCATTTT
CDR3 protein: CASSPRGRGPQHF
clone size: NA
V gene: TRBV5-8
D gene: NA
CDR3 length: 13
J gene: TRBJ1-5

CDR3 DNA: TGTGCCAGCAGTCCCATTGCCACCCCCCCTACGACAGGGAAATTCACAGATACGCAGTATTTT
CDR3 protein: CASSPIATPPTTGKFTDTQYF
clone size: NA
V gene: TRBV28
D gene: TRBD1
CDR3 length: 21
J gene: TRBJ2-3

CDR3 DNA: TGCACCAGCAGCCAAACCCGGGCCCTAGGGGGCCACTACGAGCAGTACTTC
CDR3 protein: CTSSQTRALGGHYEQYF
clone size: NA
V gene: TRBV1
D gene: NA
CDR3 length: 17
J gene: TRBJ2-7

CDR3 DNA: TGTGCCTTCAGGGGGCTTGGGTTAGGAGAGGCCCAGTACTTC
CDR3 protein: CAFRGLGLGEAQYF
clone size: NA
V gene: TRBV30
D gene: TRBD1
CDR3 length: 14
J gene: TRBJ2-5

CDR3 DNA: TGCGCCAGCAGCCAAGGCTCTAGCGGGACATGGGTTGAGCAGTACTTC
CDR3 protein: CASSQGSSGTWVEQYF
clone size: NA
V gene: TRBV4-1
D gene: TRBD2
CDR3 length: 16
J gene: TRBJ2-7

CDR3 DNA: TGTGCCAGCAGCTTGGGCGTTCGGGAGCAGTACTTC
CDR3 protein: CASSLGVREQYF
clone size: once
V gene: TRBV11-2
D gene: NA
CDR3 length: 12
J gene: TRBJ2-7

CDR3 DNA: TGTGCCTGGAGTGTACTAAGCGGGGGGGCTTCAGAGACCCAGTACTTC
CDR3 protein: CAWSVLSGGASETQYF
clone size: NA
V gene: TRBV30
D gene: TRBD2
CDR3 length: 16
J gene: TRBJ2-5

CDR3 DNA: TGTGCCAGTAGTATTGGACTAGCGGGTTCCTACGAGCAGTACTTC
CDR3 protein: CASSIGLAGSYEQYF
clone size: once
V gene: TRBV19
D gene: TRBD2
CDR3 length: 15
J gene: TRBJ2-7

CDR3 DNA: TGTGCCAGCACCGCGATCGGGGTCTATGGCTACACCTTC
CDR3 protein: CASTAIGVYGYTF
clone size: NA
V gene: TRBV6-1
D gene: NA
CDR3 length: 13
J gene: TRBJ1-2

CDR3 DNA: TGTGCCAGCAGAGATAGCGGGAGGGCCCATGAGCAGTTCTTC
CDR3 protein: CASRDSGRAHEQFF
clone size: NA
V gene: TRBV7-6
D gene: TRBD2
CDR3 length: 14
J gene: TRBJ2-1

CDR3 DNA: TGTGCCAGCAGCTCTACCGGGACTAGCGGATACGAGCAGTACTTC
CDR3 protein: CASSSTGTSGYEQYF
clone size: few
V gene: TRBV7-3
D gene: TRBD2
CDR3 length: 15
J gene: TRBJ2-7

CDR3 DNA: TGTGCCTTTCGGACAGAGACCATTTATGGCTACACCTTC
CDR3 protein: CAFRTETIYGYTF
clone size: NA
V gene: TRBV30
D gene: NA
CDR3 length: 13
J gene: TRBJ1-2